This T cell receptor (beta chain) was sequenced in a study of cytomegalovirus exposure and HLA in healthy donors. Germline V gene data show CDR1 as SNHLY and CDR2 as FYNNEI. V gave up 6 bases and J gave up 2 bases, with 14 bases separating them. The CDR3 is 14 residues long. In the PCR, 60 Vbeta and 13 Jbeta primers were used. Profiling relied on immunoSEQ multiplex PCR, and the TCRdb table lists in-frame clones only, not all of them. Found here are over 150,000 clones, 70% to 85% of them singletons; the top ten hold approximately 3.7%. This chain connects TRBV2 to TRBJ2-7; D may be TRBD2 (6 bases). The TCR sequence derives from a young man in good health and CMV-seropositive. Specimen: PBMCs. The CDR3 sequence: CASSSRGLPYEQYF. The CDR3 DNA is TGTGCCAGCAGCTCTCGGGGGTTACCCTACGAGCAGTACTTC.